The source of this T cell receptor beta chain is a study of cytomegalovirus exposure and HLA in healthy donors. Study in general: A subsequent analysis stated that the roughly 130 validation repertoires were run on the same platform as the roughly 700 first-cohort repertoires. Whole-study findings and limits: Cytomegalovirus-associated status was assigned to some 160 TCR beta chains. A few CMV-associated chains were confirmed in vitro to be specific for CMV antigens. Reports credit the classifier with highly specific, highly sensitive diagnosis of cytomegalovirus status.

The data were produced by immunoSEQ multiplex PCR, yet TCRdb's version contains in-frame clones alone and is incomplete. The table has 100,000 to 150,000 clones, roughly 94% seen once. CDR3 size: 11 residues. V dropped 5 bases and J dropped 3 bases, with 8 bases sitting between them. The V gene's germline CDR1 is GTSNPN and CDR2 SVGIG (reference sequence). Turning to this clone: Its antigen is currently unknown.

Specimen: PBMCs. This receptor was taken from a woman between 18 and 29 years old in good health and CMV-seronegative. The chain employs TRBV30 and TRBJ2-7; perhaps TRBD1 as D (5 bases). The CDR3 region is CAWDRGYEQYF. The DNA for the CDR3 is TGTGCCTGGGACAGAGGCTACGAGCAGTACTTC. Combining the CDR3 with reference TRBV30 and TRBJ2-7 gives the whole variable domain SQTIHQWPATLVQPVGSPLSLECTVEGTSNPNLYWYRQAAGRGLQLLFYSVGIGQISSEVPQNLSASRPQDRQFILSSKKLLLSDSGFYLCAWDRGYEQYFGPGTRLTVT.